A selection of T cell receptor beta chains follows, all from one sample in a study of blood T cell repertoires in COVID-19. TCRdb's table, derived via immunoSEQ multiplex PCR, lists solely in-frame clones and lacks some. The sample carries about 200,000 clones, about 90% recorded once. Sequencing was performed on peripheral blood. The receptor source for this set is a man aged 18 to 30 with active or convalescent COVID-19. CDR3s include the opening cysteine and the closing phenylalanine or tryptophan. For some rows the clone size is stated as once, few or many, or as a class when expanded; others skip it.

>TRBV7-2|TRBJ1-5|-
CASSLGGSWPQHF
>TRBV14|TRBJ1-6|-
CASSQVSPGLEGSPLHF
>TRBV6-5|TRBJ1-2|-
CASSYLGQGAGGYTF
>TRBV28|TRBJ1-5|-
CASSLGLSVTVNQPQHF
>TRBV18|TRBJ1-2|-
CASSPPGLGYGYTF
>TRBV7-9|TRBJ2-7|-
CASSAGLAGAAGSYEQYF
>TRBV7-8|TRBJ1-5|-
CASSSFWGDRAQPQHF
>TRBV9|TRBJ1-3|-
CASSVDGAGGNTIYF
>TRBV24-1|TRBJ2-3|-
CATSDSVVGTPGDTQYF
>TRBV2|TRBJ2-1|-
CASSGGLAGGLAFDEQFF
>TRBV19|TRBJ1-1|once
CASRPKQSEAFF
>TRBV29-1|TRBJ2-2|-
CSVADTGELFF
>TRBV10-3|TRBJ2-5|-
CAISESQARETQYF
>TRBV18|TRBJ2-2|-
CASSPPTGSNTGELFF
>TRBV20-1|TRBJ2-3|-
CSGGRGDTQYF
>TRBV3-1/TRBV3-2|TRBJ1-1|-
CASSQEQEAFF
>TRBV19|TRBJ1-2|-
CASSIQGPGYTF
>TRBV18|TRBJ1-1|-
CASSPNAGLNTEAFF
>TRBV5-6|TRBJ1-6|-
CASSLGTENSPLHF
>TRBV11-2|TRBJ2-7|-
CASSNWGLYEQYF
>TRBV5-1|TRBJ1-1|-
CASSGQGGGTEAFF
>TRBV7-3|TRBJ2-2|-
CASGEGSTGELFF